One sample yielded the 17 T cell receptor beta chains listed below, sequenced in a study of naive and memory T cell subsets. The beta constant-region primer was an equimolar mix of two oligonucleotides covering TRBC1 and TRBC2. Nested alpha and beta constant-region primers with the SP2 primer drove four PCR rounds on ligated cDNA. TCRdb analysed the UMI-ligation and nested PCR reads with MiXCR anew, one entry per CDR3 protein. The sample contains 140,000 to 150,000 distinct CDR3 sequences, about 20% of which appear only once. These receptors lack a known antigen. Overall study results and limits: Naive repertoires, especially CD8, held a few larger clonotypes, possibly memory cells re-expressing CD45RA.

Sequencing input: naive CD4+ T cells from blood. The receptors were sampled from a human donor in good health.

This clonotype was detected many times. This chain links TRBV7-9 with TRBJ2-1; D assignment may be TRBD1 or TRBD2 (5 bases each). Trimming stripped 4 bases from V and 6 bases from J, with 16 bases between. The CDR3 totals 15 residues. Germline V CDR1 and CDR2: SEHNR, FQNEAQ (reference sequence). CDR3 DNA sequence: TGTGCCAGCAGCTCCCGGGACCTTTCGATCAATGAGCAGTTCTTC. It yields the protein CASSSRDLSINEQFF.

In its sample, this clonotype was seen a few times. J is TRBJ2-5 and V is TRBV30; 11 bases map to TRBD2. This CDR3 has 17 residues. Losses at the gene ends were 2 bases for V and 3 bases for J; bases not matched to a gene: 11. Germline V CDR1 and CDR2: GTSNPN, SVGIG (reference sequence). CDR3: CAWSRTLSGRAEETQYF. The CDR3, as DNA: TGTGCCTGGAGTCGAACCCTTAGCGGGAGGGCCGAAGAGACCCAGTACTTC. Complete variable domain (other parts from reference TRBV30 and TRBJ2-5): SQTIHQWPATLVQPVGSPLSLECTVEGTSNPNLYWYRQAAGRGLQLLFYSVGIGQISSEVPQNLSASRPQDRQFILSSKKLLLSDSGFYLCAWSRTLSGRAEETQYFGPGTRLLVL.

This clonotype was seen a few times. The chain employs TRBV5-1 and TRBJ2-7; tentative D call: TRBD2 (5 bases). Trimming shortened V by 5 bases and J by 7 bases, and 22 bases separated the two germline ends. The CDR3 has 15 residues. Germline V CDR1 and CDR2: SGHRS, YFSETQ. The CDR3 region is CASSQADLPRSEQYF. CDR3 coding DNA: TGCGCCAGCAGTCAAGCGGACTTACCACGGTCAGAGCAGTACTTC.

The rearrangement joins TRBV28 to TRBJ1-1; D not resolved. V was clipped by 1 base and J by 6 bases, with 6 bases between them. This CDR3 contains 12 residues. Germline loops: CDR1 MDHEN, CDR2 SYDVKM. The CDR3 region has the DNA TGTGCCAGCAGTTTATCCGGGGCTGAAGCTTTCTTT. This sequence encodes CASSLSGAEAFF.

This clonotype was counted at least ten times. The rearrangement links TRBV28 to TRBJ2-7; D is ambiguous. The CDR3 is 13 residues long. Germline values: CDR1 MDHEN, CDR2 SYDVKM. With 8 bases removed from V and 1 base from J, the gap between germline ends came to 12 bases. The CDR3 is CASSWAGSYEQYF. In DNA form, the CDR3 reads TGTGCCAGCTCGTGGGCAGGATCCTACGAGCAGTACTTC.

This clonotype has more than one count but fewer than ten. The genes are TRBV7-2 and TRBJ2-1; D gene ambiguous. V was clipped by 5 bases and J by 9 bases, with 14 bases between them. Germline CDR1 is SGHTA and CDR2 is FQGNSA. The length of the CDR3 is 13 residues. The CDR3 reads CASSQIGYGEQFF. In DNA form, the CDR3 reads TGTGCCAGCAGCCAGATCGGGTACGGTGAGCAGTTCTTC. The whole variable domain, filled in from reference TRBV7-2 and TRBJ2-1, reads GAGVSQSPSNKVTEKGKDVELRCDPISGHTALYWYRQSLGQGLEFLIYFQGNSAPDKSGLPSDRFSAERTGGSVSTLTIQRTQQEDSAVYLCASSQIGYGEQFFGPGTRLTVL.

The rearrangement joins TRBV20-1 to TRBJ2-7; tentatively, D is TRBD2 (6 bases). Trimming left V 4 bases short and J 6 bases short, with 19 bases between. CDR3 length equals 14 residues. Germline values: CDR1 DFQATT, CDR2 SNEGSKA (reference sequence). CDR3 amino acids: CSANKEGSWGEQYF. In DNA form, the CDR3 reads TGCAGTGCTAATAAGGAGGGATCCTGGGGCGAGCAGTACTTC.

The chain is built from TRBV15 and TRBJ2-2; D is undetermined. The V and J ends lost 6 bases and 0 bases respectively, with 5 bases between them. CDR1 LNHNV and CDR2 YYDKDF come from the germline V gene (reference sequence). The length of the CDR3 is 13 residues. This CDR3 reads CATRRPNTGELFF. Here the CDR3 DNA reads TGTGCCACCAGACGTCCGAACACCGGGGAGCTGTTTTTT. Full variable domain (remainder filled in from reference TRBV15 and TRBJ2-2): DAMVIQNPRYQVTQFGKPVTLSCSQTLNHNVMYWYQQKSSQAPKLLFHYYDKDFNNEADTPDNFQSRRPNTSFCFLDIRSPGLGDTAMYLCATRRPNTGELFFGEGSRLTVL.

The rearrangement links TRBV7-2 to TRBJ2-4; maybe TRBD1 (7 bases). CDR1 is SGHTA, CDR2 FQGNSA, per germline. The CDR3 sequence is 15 residues long. Between the trimmed V and J ends, which lost 4 bases and 4 bases, there was a span of 14 bases. CDR3: CASSSRAGGKNIQYF. DNA of the CDR3: TGTGCCAGCAGCTCCAGGGCAGGGGGGAAAAACATTCAGTACTTC.

CDR3 bases: TGCAGCGTTGCGCCAAGCACAGATACGCAGTATTTT. It codes for CSVAPSTDTQYF. The V call is TRBV29-1, the J call TRBJ2-3, with D unresolved. Looked up from germline, CDR1 is SQVTM and CDR2 is ANQGSEA. V lost 4 bases and J lost 0, with 5 bases in between. This CDR3 region has 12 residues.

J is TRBJ2-7 and V is TRBV15, with TRBD1 matching over 12 bases. The CDR3 consists of 19 residues. Looked up from germline, CDR1 is LNHNV and CDR2 is YYDKDF (reference sequence). The V and J ends lost 1 base and 0 bases, in that order; junction bases with no gene match: 10. CDR3 residues: CATSRAGTGGYPRSYEQYF. The CDR3 bases are TGTGCCACCAGCAGAGCCGGGACAGGGGGCTACCCGCGCTCCTACGAGCAGTACTTC. Full variable domain (outside the CDR3, taken from reference TRBV15 and TRBJ2-7): DAMVIQNPRYQVTQFGKPVTLSCSQTLNHNVMYWYQQKSSQAPKLLFHYYDKDFNNEADTPDNFQSRRPNTSFCFLDIRSPGLGDTAMYLCATSRAGTGGYPRSYEQYFGPGTRLTVT.

In this sample, this clonotype turned up a few times. The chain couples TRBV6-5 to TRBJ2-6; no firm D call. The CDR3 length is 17 residues. The V gene lost 2 bases and the J gene lost 0 bases, with 11 bases spanning the gap. The germline V gene has CDR1 MNHEY and CDR2 SVGAGI. Here the CDR3 reads CASSYDRSSSGANVLTF. In DNA form, the CDR3 reads TGTGCCAGCAGTTACGACCGATCCAGCTCTGGGGCCAACGTCCTGACTTTC.

The genes are TRBV28 and TRBJ2-5; 14 bases fit TRBD2. Germline values: CDR1 MDHEN, CDR2 SYDVKM. This CDR3 spans 15 amino acids. V gave up 6 bases and J gave up 6 bases; unmatched junction bases: 6. In nucleotides, the CDR3 is TGTGCCAGCAGCCCGACTAGCGGGAGGGTAAAGACCCAGTACTTC. This encodes CASSPTSGRVKTQYF.

This clonotype was detected ten times or more. V is TRBV7-8 and J is TRBJ2-3; weak D call: TRBD2 (6 bases). CDR3 length: 12 amino acids. Deletions cut 3 bases from V and 6 bases from J, with 7 bases between. Germline V gene sequence: CDR1 SGHVS, CDR2 FQNEAQ. CDR3 nucleotide sequence: TGTGCCAGCAGCTTTGGAGGGGATACGCAGTATTTT. Translated: CASSFGGDTQYF.

The chain has TRBV6-2 or TRBV6-3 and TRBJ1-2; D is undetermined. Germline V gene data show CDR1 as MNHEY and CDR2 as SVGEGT. The CDR3 contains 13 residues. V lost 6 bases and J 8 bases, leaving 16 bases between the germline ends. The DNA for the CDR3 is TGTGCCAGCAGACTGGACGGAGCCCTGGGCTACACCTTC. It specifies CASRLDGALGYTF.

The chain recombines TRBV11-2 with TRBJ2-7, with D possibly being TRBD1 (5 bases). The V gene's germline CDR1 is SGHAT and CDR2 FQNNGV. The V gene lost 7 bases and the J gene lost 3 bases, with 16 bases spanning the gap. The CDR3 spans 14 residues. CDR3 DNA sequence: TGTGCCAGCACCAGGGCCCTCGGCGACTACGAGCAGTACTTC. This gives the protein CASTRALGDYEQYF.

The chain uses TRBV7-3 and TRBJ2-3; D uncertain. Germline V gene sequence: CDR1 SGHTA, CDR2 FQGTGA. The CDR3 loop spans 13 amino acids. Trimming shortened V by 6 bases and J by 0 bases, and 7 bases separated the two germline ends. The CDR3 DNA is TGTGCCAGCAGGCGGAGTAGCACAGATACGCAGTATTTT. The encoded protein is CASRRSSTDTQYF.